This T cell receptor (beta chain) was observed in a study of blood T cell repertoires in COVID-19. Study at large: The samples span acute and convalescent COVID-19 from the United States, Italy and Spain. T cells, B-cell-depleted T cells, or PBMCs supplied cDNA or gDNA.

This clone has a handful of counts. Some clones are missing from TCRdb's copy, which holds only in-frame ones; the method was immunoSEQ multiplex PCR. The data contain some 220,000 clones, 75% to 85% of them seen just once; the ten biggest clones take up approximately 5.2%. Seattle patients were enrolled while actively infected and followed longitudinally. This TCR derives from a woman aged 70-85 years with COVID-19, enrolled during active disease. Material: peripheral blood.

The chain's CDR3 is CASSIDRVAGQETQYF. CDR3 bases: TGTGCCAGTAGTATAGATCGGGTAGCTGGTCAAGAGACCCAGTACTTC. The chain combines TRBV19 with TRBJ2-5, with D hard to call. This CDR3 comprises 16 residues. Germline assignment: CDR1 LNHDA and CDR2 SQIVND (reference sequence). Trimming left V 0 bases short and J 2 bases short, with 13 bases between.